The clone carrying this T cell receptor (beta chain) was recorded only once. Sequencing used immunoSEQ multiplex PCR; TCRdb keeps in-frame clones, though not all of them. The profile shows about 49,000 clones, roughly 84% of them singletons. Germline V lookup: CDR1 SGHTA, CDR2 FQGNSA. V lost 5 bases to trimming and J lost 0 bases, with 17 bases between them. The CDR3 extends over 17 amino acids. This entry belongs to a study of radiotherapy plus CTLA-4 blockade in lung cancer. This rearrangement joins TRBV7-2 to TRBJ2-4, with D unclear. Sequences were derived from peripheral blood, sampled from a patient treated with radiotherapy plus ipilimumab. The source is a human donor with non-small cell lung cancer whose response to radiotherapy plus ipilimumab could not be evaluated. As DNA, the CDR3 is TGTGCCAGCAGCACCCCCCAGCGAGAGCTAGCCAAAAACATTCAGTACTTC. Translating gives CASSTPQRELAKNIQYF. Drawing the rest from reference TRBV7-2 and TRBJ2-4, the complete variable domain is GAGVSQSPSNKVTEKGKDVELRCDPISGHTALYWYRQSLGQGLEFLIYFQGNSAPDKSGLPSDRFSAERTGGSVSTLTIQRTQQEDSAVYLCASSTPQRELAKNIQYFGAGTRLSVL.